These 14 T cell receptor beta chains were all obtained from the same sample, sequenced in a study of T cells in narcolepsy. Clones were sequenced by immunoSEQ multiplex PCR, and TCRdb holds only the in-frame ones, with some missing. The profile shows over 25,000 clones, 85% to 90% of them singletons. The sequencing sample was made of CD45RA- memory CD4+ T cells from PBMCs. The receptors shown here come from a human donor with narcolepsy.

The rearrangement joins TRBV23-1 to TRBJ1-5; possibly TRBD1 for D (6 bases). TRBV23-1 is flagged as an ORF with uncertain function. The CDR3 is 14 amino acids. Between the trimmed V and J ends, which lost 8 bases and 7 bases, there was a span of 18 bases. The CDR3, as DNA: TGCGCCAGCCTGAACAGGGTTCTCAGGCAGCCCCAGCATTTT. Protein sequence: CASLNRVLRQPQHF.

The rearrangement joins TRBV28 to TRBJ2-3; 7 nucleotides line up with TRBD1. This CDR3 comprises 14 residues. Germline V CDR1 and CDR2: MDHEN, SYDVKM. Trimming removed 4 bases from V and 6 bases from J; junction bases left unmatched: 7. The CDR3 coding sequence is TGTGCCAGCAGTTCGACAGGGATGGGGGATACGCAGTATTTT. Translating it yields CASSSTGMGDTQYF.

The chain links TRBV11-1 to TRBJ2-3; 10 bases map to TRBD2. The J segment lost 1 base and the V segment lost 5 bases, leaving 3 bases of the junction unmatched. The CDR3 sequence is 15 residues long. Germline values: CDR1 SGHAT, CDR2 FQDESV (reference sequence). The CDR3, as DNA: TGTGCCAGCAGCAGAGGGACTAGCGGCACAGATACGCAGTATTTT. Translation: CASSRGTSGTDTQYF. The variable domain in full, completed from reference TRBV11-1 and TRBJ2-3, reads EAEVAQSPRYKITEKSQAVAFWCDPISGHATLYWYRQILGQGPELLVQFQDESVVDDSQLPKDRFSAERLKGVDSTLKIQPAELGDSAMYLCASSRGTSGTDTQYFGPGTRLTVL.

The genes are TRBV5-1 and TRBJ2-3; the match to TRBD2 covers 9 bases. Germline V gives CDR1 SGHRS, CDR2 YFSETQ. The CDR3 extends over 16 amino acids. Unmatched junction bases numbered 6, after V lost 0 bases and J lost 4 bases. The CDR3 here is CASSLAGAGGSDTQYF. The CDR3 DNA sequence: TGCGCCAGCAGCTTGGCCGGAGCGGGGGGCTCAGATACGCAGTATTTT.

The V gene is TRBV6-5, the J gene TRBJ1-1; 11 bases agree with TRBD1. V was pared by 2 bases and J by 5 bases, with 4 bases of the junction left unmatched. The germline V gene has CDR1 MNHEY and CDR2 SVGAGI. The CDR3 runs to 15 residues. CDR3 coding DNA: TGTGCCAGCAGTTACGGCCGGGACAGGGGGACTGAAGCTTTCTTT. It codes for CASSYGRDRGTEAFF.

The rearrangement uses TRBV2 and TRBJ1-5; 8 positions agree with TRBD1. V shed 2 bases and J 4 bases; nucleotides not matched to a gene: 4. This CDR3 is 15 amino acids long. The V gene's germline CDR1 is SNHLY and CDR2 FYNNEI. For the CDR3, the DNA is TGTGCCAGCAGTGAACAGGGGGCCCCGAATCAGCCCCAGCATTTT. This gives the protein CASSEQGAPNQPQHF.

The gene calls are TRBV28 and TRBJ1-4, with TRBD1 matching 10 bases. Germline V gene lookup returns CDR1 MDHEN and CDR2 SYDVKM. Unmatched junction bases numbered 16, after V lost 7 bases and J lost 8 bases. The length of the CDR3 is 17 residues. CDR3 sequence (DNA): TGTGCCAGCACTTTCGGACAGGGGGTAGGCTTCGGAGAAAAACTGTTTTTT. It specifies CASTFGQGVGFGEKLFF.

The V and J genes are TRBV7-4 and TRBJ2-2; D is ambiguous. Looked up from germline, CDR1 is SGHVT and CDR2 is SQSDAQ. Trimming removed 0 bases at V and 3 bases at J, with 17 bases between. This CDR3 region has 18 residues. CDR3 region: CASSLALWARDYTGELFF. In DNA form, the CDR3 reads TGTGCCAGCAGCTTAGCCTTGTGGGCTAGGGATTACACCGGGGAGCTGTTTTTT.

This clone was recorded once. This chain connects TRBV7-9 to TRBJ2-7; D may be TRBD1 (5 bases). The germline V gene has CDR1 SEHNR and CDR2 FQNEAQ (reference sequence). The V gene lost 5 bases and the J gene lost 4 bases, with 12 bases spanning the gap. This CDR3 comprises 13 residues. This CDR3 is CASSPWTQYEQYF. CDR3 nucleotide sequence: TGTGCCAGCAGCCCATGGACACAATACGAGCAGTACTTC.

The chain uses TRBV28 and TRBJ2-1; 7 bases line up with TRBD2. From germline, CDR1 is MDHEN and CDR2 SYDVKM. This CDR3 is 16 amino acids long. The V segment lost 6 bases and the J segment 2 bases; nucleotides outside the gene matches: 10. Here the CDR3 reads CASSPSGSGPYNEQFF. CDR3 coding DNA: TGTGCCAGCAGCCCCTCGGGTAGCGGGCCCTACAATGAGCAGTTCTTC.

The rearrangement joins TRBV5-1 to TRBJ1-1, with 7 bases identical to TRBD1. CDR1 is SGHRS and CDR2 is YFSETQ in the germline V gene. This CDR3 has 14 residues. The V and J ends lost 1 base and 4 bases, in that order; junction bases with no gene match: 4. This CDR3 is CASSLTGVGTEAFF. The CDR3 nucleotides are TGCGCCAGCAGCTTGACAGGGGTCGGCACTGAAGCTTTCTTT. Full variable domain (outside the CDR3, taken from reference TRBV5-1 and TRBJ1-1): KAGVTQTPRYLIKTRGQQVTLSCSPISGHRSVSWYQQTPGQGLQFLFEYFSETQRNKGNFPGRFSGRQFSNSRSEMNVSTLELGDSALYLCASSLTGVGTEAFFGQGTRLTVV.

This chain connects TRBV6-6 to TRBJ1-2, with D possibly TRBD1 on 6 matching bases. The V gene lost 5 bases and the J gene lost 1 base, with 11 bases spanning the gap. This CDR3 is 14 amino acids long. Germline CDR1 MNHNY, CDR2 SVGAGI (reference sequence). The CDR3 protein is CASSPGHFNYGYTF. The CDR3 DNA is TGTGCCAGCAGTCCGGGACATTTTAACTATGGCTACACCTTC.

V and J are TRBV7-6 and TRBJ2-5; weak D call: TRBD2 (5 bases). The CDR3 spans 13 residues. Deletions cut 5 bases from V and 5 bases from J, with 12 bases between. Germline CDR1 and CDR2: SGHVS and FNYEAQ. In nucleotides, the CDR3 is TGTGCCAGCAGCCCAAAAAGAGGGGAGACCCAGTACTTC. This encodes CASSPKRGETQYF.

V gene TRBV5-1 combines with J gene TRBJ2-7; D possibly matches TRBD1 or TRBD2 (5 bases each). This CDR3 is 14 amino acids long. V shed 6 bases and J shed 4 bases, with 17 bases lying between them. Germline V lookup: CDR1 SGHRS, CDR2 YFSETQ. This CDR3 is CASTSGTTSYEQYF. Written as DNA, the CDR3 is TGCGCCAGCACCTCCGGGACCACTTCTTACGAGCAGTACTTC.